What follows are 22 T cell receptor beta chains derived from one specimen sequenced in a study of blood T cell repertoires in COVID-19. TCRdb's copy holds only in-frame clones and misses some; the assay was immunoSEQ multiplex PCR. The table records 140,000 to 150,000 clones, more than 80% of them present only once. Specimen: PBMCs or T cells enriched from blood (not recorded which). Receptors originate from a man aged 45-65 years who had recovered from COVID-19.

This chain uses TRBV24-1 with TRBJ1-1, with D possibly being TRBD1 (6 bases). This CDR3 contains 15 residues. Deletions cut 0 bases from V and 8 bases from J, with 15 bases between. Germline CDR1 and CDR2: KGHDR and SFDVKD. The CDR3 DNA reads TGTGCCACCAGTGATTTGGTCAGGGGAAGGGAAGAAGCTTTCTTT. Its translation is CATSDLVRGREEAFF.

The rearrangement uses TRBV28 and TRBJ2-7, with a tentative D call TRBD1 (5 bases). There are 15 residues in the CDR3. V dropped 2 bases and J dropped 0 bases, with 11 bases sitting between them. The germline V gene encodes CDR1 MDHEN and CDR2 SYDVKM. Here the CDR3 DNA reads TGTGCCAGCAGTTTAAGGACATCCTACTCCTACGAGCAGTACTTC. It yields the protein CASSLRTSYSYEQYF. Complete variable domain (other parts from reference TRBV28 and TRBJ2-7): DVKVTQSSRYLVKRTGEKVFLECVQDMDHENMFWYRQDPGLGLRLIYFSYDVKMKEKGDIPEGYSVSREKKERFSLILESASTNQTSMYLCASSLRTSYSYEQYFGPGTRLTVT.

The gene calls are TRBV7-2 and TRBJ2-5; unclear D gene. CDR1 and CDR2 from the germline V gene are SGHTA and FQGNSA. V lost 5 bases and J 5 bases, leaving 9 bases between the germline ends. This CDR3 region has 12 residues. CDR3: CASSPIEETQYF. The CDR3 bases are TGTGCCAGCAGCCCGATCGAGGAGACCCAGTACTTC.

The chain recombines TRBV18 with TRBJ1-1, with 8 bases identical to TRBD1. Per the germline V gene, CDR1 is KGHSH and CDR2 is LQKENI. After removal of 3 bases from V and 1 base from J, the junction contained 7 bases not matched to a gene. The CDR3 is 16 amino acids. The CDR3: CASSPRTGRSNTEAFF. In DNA, the CDR3 is TGTGCCAGCTCACCTAGGACAGGGAGGTCGAACACTGAAGCTTTCTTT.

This clone appeared a few times. J is TRBJ1-1 and V is TRBV5-1; 9 nucleotides match TRBD1. CDR1 is SGHRS, CDR2 YFSETQ, per germline. Trimming took 7 bases from V and 12 from J; bases not matched to a gene: 7. CDR3 length equals 11 residues. The CDR3 protein is CASGGQGRTFF. The CDR3 nucleotides read TGCGCCAGCGGGGGACAGGGAAGAACTTTCTTT.

This clone was counted once. The V gene is TRBV7-9, the J gene TRBJ1-4; D is ambiguous. This CDR3 has 13 residues. Germline values: CDR1 SEHNR, CDR2 FQNEAQ (reference sequence). The ends were cut back, 5 bases at V and 8 bases at J, with 12 bases in the middle. CDR3 in DNA: TGTGCCAGCAGCCAGAACAACAACGAAAAACTGTTTTTT. It encodes CASSQNNNEKLFF.

V usage is TRBV29-1 and J usage is TRBJ1-2, with a tentative D call TRBD1 (5 bases). The V gene lost 6 bases and the J gene lost 1 base, with 12 bases spanning the gap. Germline lookup yields CDR1 SQVTM and CDR2 ANQGSEA. The CDR3 is 13 residues long. CDR3: CSVGGGSNYGYTF. Written as DNA, the CDR3 is TGCAGCGTGGGGGGGGGAAGTAACTATGGCTACACCTTC.

This chain uses TRBV5-4 with TRBJ2-7, with TRBD2 matching over 11 bases. Trimming took 2 bases from V and 2 from J; bases not matched to a gene: 3. The germline CDR1 and CDR2 sequences are SGHNT and YYREEE (reference sequence). CDR3 length equals 15 residues. The CDR3 nucleotides are TGTGCCAGCAGCTTTAGCGGGAGGGACGCCTACGAGCAGTACTTC. Translated: CASSFSGRDAYEQYF.

V and J are TRBV7-2 and TRBJ1-5, with a tentative D call TRBD1 (5 bases). Trimming pared 0 bases from V and 5 bases from J, leaving 8 bases between. Germline values: CDR1 SGHTA, CDR2 FQGNSA. This CDR3 is built from 14 residues. Here the CDR3 reads CASSLAQGHQPQHF. DNA for the CDR3: TGTGCCAGCAGCTTAGCGCAGGGCCATCAGCCCCAGCATTTT.

This rearrangement joins TRBV6-6 to TRBJ2-2, with 9 positions matching TRBD1. With 4 bases clipped from V and 4 bases from J, the junction kept 4 bases outside the gene matches. Germline V lookup: CDR1 MNHNY, CDR2 SVGAGI (reference sequence). The CDR3 runs to 15 residues. This CDR3 reads CASSSGTGLTGELFF. Written as DNA, the CDR3 is TGTGCCAGCAGTTCCGGGACAGGGCTCACCGGGGAGCTGTTTTTT.

V gene TRBV7-3 combines with J gene TRBJ2-7; D is possibly TRBD1 (5 bases). The CDR3 spans 14 residues. Germline V gives CDR1 SGHTA, CDR2 FQGTGA. V was pared by 6 bases and J by 0 bases, with 12 bases between. As DNA, the CDR3 is TGTGCCAGCAGGTTTAGGGGTGCCTCCTACGAGCAGTACTTC. It translates to CASRFRGASYEQYF.

This clone was detected only once. Other DNA sequences of this sample code for an identical CDR3. The rearrangement links TRBV7-3 to TRBJ1-1, with a tentative D call TRBD1 (5 bases). The CDR3 is made up of 14 amino acids. Germline CDR1 reads SGHTA; CDR2 reads FQGTGA. Trimming removed 2 bases at V and 4 bases at J, with 11 bases between. In DNA, the CDR3 is TGTGCCAGCAGCTTAGGGGGAGGCGGCACTGAAGCTTTCTTT. This sequence encodes CASSLGGGGTEAFF.

The rearrangement joins TRBV2 to TRBJ2-2; D perhaps matches TRBD2 (5 bases). The V end lost 6 bases, the J end lost 6 bases, and 14 bases lay between the germline ends. The CDR3 runs to 14 residues. CDR1 is SNHLY and CDR2 is FYNNEI in the germline V gene. The CDR3 nucleotides are TGTGCCAGCAGATCGGACTCCTCCCCCGGGGAGCTGTTTTTT. This encodes CASRSDSSPGELFF.

The chain joins TRBV6-5 to TRBJ2-2; maybe TRBD1 (6 bases). With 6 bases removed from V and 0 bases from J, the gap between germline ends came to 11 bases. Per the germline V gene, CDR1 is MNHEY and CDR2 is SVGAGI. This CDR3 has 15 residues. CDR3 protein: CASRQGQTNTGELFF. As DNA, the CDR3 is TGTGCCAGCAGACAAGGACAGACGAACACCGGGGAGCTGTTTTTT.

V usage is TRBV3-1 (or the pseudogene TRBV3-2) and J usage is TRBJ2-1, with a weak D call TRBD2 (6 bases). The CDR3 runs to 22 residues. CDR1 is LGHDT and CDR2 is YNNKEL in the germline V gene (reference sequence). Trimming took 0 bases from V and 5 from J, leaving 32 bases between them. CDR3 loop: CASSQDSRASALEGPRNNEQFF. Written as DNA, the CDR3 is TGTGCCAGCAGCCAAGATTCGAGGGCTAGCGCGCTAGAGGGACCTCGAAACAATGAGCAGTTCTTC.

This clone was counted ten times or more. V is TRBV5-1 and J is TRBJ2-1; a possible D gene is TRBD1 (6 bases). CDR1 is SGHRS and CDR2 is YFSETQ in the germline V gene. This CDR3 has 15 residues. Trimming stripped 0 bases from V and 2 bases from J, with 9 bases between. The CDR3 sequence: CASSLVPGAYNEQFF. The DNA of the CDR3 is TGCGCCAGCAGCTTGGTCCCAGGGGCCTACAATGAGCAGTTCTTC. Combining the CDR3 with reference TRBV5-1 and TRBJ2-1 gives the whole variable domain KAGVTQTPRYLIKTRGQQVTLSCSPISGHRSVSWYQQTPGQGLQFLFEYFSETQRNKGNFPGRFSGRQFSNSRSEMNVSTLELGDSALYLCASSLVPGAYNEQFFGPGTRLTVL.

The chain recombines TRBV15 with TRBJ2-7; possibly TRBD1 for D (6 bases). Germline V lookup: CDR1 LNHNV, CDR2 YYDKDF (reference sequence). This CDR3 region has 17 residues. CDR3 in amino acids: CATSLHSQGPTSHEQYV. The CDR3 coding sequence is TGTGCCACCAGCCTCCACTCGCAGGGGCCCACCTCCCACGAGCAGTACGTC.

This clone was counted only a few times. The V and J genes are TRBV15 and TRBJ1-2, with D maybe TRBD1 (6 bases). This CDR3 has 13 amino acids. Germline V gene lookup returns CDR1 LNHNV and CDR2 YYDKDF (reference sequence). The V gene lost 3 bases and the J gene lost 7 bases, with 12 bases spanning the gap. DNA for the CDR3: TGTGCCACCAGCAGTTCAGGGGCGCGTGGCTACACCTTC. Translation: CATSSSGARGYTF.

The gene calls are TRBV27 and TRBJ1-2; D gene uncertain. Deletions cut 2 bases from V and 5 bases from J, with 27 bases between. The germline CDR1 and CDR2 sequences are MNHEY and SMNVEV (reference sequence). This CDR3 is built from 19 residues. CDR3 amino acids: CASSLTPLRGGSGAYGYTF. The CDR3 coding sequence is TGTGCCAGCAGTTTAACCCCGTTACGAGGAGGGAGTGGAGCATATGGCTACACCTTC.

This rearrangement joins TRBV28 to TRBJ2-5; 10 bases are a match to TRBD1. The CDR3 runs to 15 residues. Losses at the gene ends were 6 bases for V and 4 bases for J; bases not matched to a gene: 8. Germline V gene data show CDR1 as MDHEN and CDR2 as SYDVKM. The CDR3, as DNA: TGTGCCAGCAGCTCATCCGGGACAGGGGTAGAGACCCAGTACTTC. Translated, it gives CASSSSGTGVETQYF.

This clone was observed a handful of times. J is TRBJ2-7 and V is TRBV1; the D call in the table, TRBD2, was not verified against the DNA. TRBV1 is a pseudogene. The CDR3 contains 13 residues. As DNA, the CDR3 is TGCACCAGCAGCCAAATCATCCGGAGAGAGCAGTACTTC. Translating gives CTSSQIIRREQYF.

This clone was recorded a few times. The chain combines TRBV30 with TRBJ2-1; D gene ambiguous. The CDR3 sequence is 11 residues long. Germline values: CDR1 GTSNPN, CDR2 SVGIG (reference sequence). With 3 bases removed from V and 9 bases from J, the gap between germline ends came to 9 bases. CDR3 DNA: TGTGCCTGGAGGTCCTACGCTGAGCAGTTCTTC. It translates to CAWRSYAEQFF. The whole variable domain, remainder taken from reference TRBV30 and TRBJ2-1, is SQTIHQWPATLVQPVGSPLSLECTVEGTSNPNLYWYRQAAGRGLQLLFYSVGIGQISSEVPQNLSASRPQDRQFILSSKKLLLSDSGFYLCAWRSYAEQFFGPGTRLTVL.